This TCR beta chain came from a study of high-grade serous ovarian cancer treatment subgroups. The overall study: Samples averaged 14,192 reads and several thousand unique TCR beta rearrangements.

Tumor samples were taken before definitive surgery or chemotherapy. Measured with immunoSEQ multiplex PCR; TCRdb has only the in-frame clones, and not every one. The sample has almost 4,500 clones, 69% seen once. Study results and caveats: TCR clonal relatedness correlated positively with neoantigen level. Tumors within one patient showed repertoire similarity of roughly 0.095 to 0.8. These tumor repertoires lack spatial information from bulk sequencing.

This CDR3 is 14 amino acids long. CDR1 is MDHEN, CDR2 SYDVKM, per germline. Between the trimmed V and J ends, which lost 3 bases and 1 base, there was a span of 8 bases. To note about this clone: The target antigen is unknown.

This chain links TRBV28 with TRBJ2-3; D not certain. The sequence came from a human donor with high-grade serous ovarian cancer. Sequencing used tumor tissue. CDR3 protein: CASSFLAGTDTQYF. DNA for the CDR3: TGTGCCAGCAGTTTCCTCGCGGGCACAGATACGCAGTATTTT.